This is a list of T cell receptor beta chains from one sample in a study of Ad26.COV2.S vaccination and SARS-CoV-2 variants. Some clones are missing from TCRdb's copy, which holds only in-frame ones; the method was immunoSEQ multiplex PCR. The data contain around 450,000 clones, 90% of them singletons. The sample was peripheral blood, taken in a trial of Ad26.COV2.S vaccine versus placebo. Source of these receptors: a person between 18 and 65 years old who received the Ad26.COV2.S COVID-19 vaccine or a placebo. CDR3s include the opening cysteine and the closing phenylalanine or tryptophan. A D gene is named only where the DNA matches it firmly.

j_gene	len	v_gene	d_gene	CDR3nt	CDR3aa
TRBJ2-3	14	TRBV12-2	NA	TGTGCAAGTCGCCAAGTGGGTTTCACAGATACGCAGTATTTT	CASRQVGFTDTQYF
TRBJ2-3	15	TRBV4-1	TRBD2	TGCGCCAGCAGCCAACTAGGGACTAGTTCAGATACGCAGTATTTT	CASSQLGTSSDTQYF
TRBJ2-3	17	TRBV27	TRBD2	TGTGCCAGCAGCAACCGTCGACTAGCGGGAGGGACAGATACGCAGTATTTT	CASSNRRLAGGTDTQYF
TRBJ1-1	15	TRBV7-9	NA	TGTGCCAGCAGCTCACCAGGGACGGCGAACACTGAAGCTTTCTTT	CASSSPGTANTEAFF
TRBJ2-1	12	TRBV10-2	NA	TGCGCCAGCAGTGGGCCCTATGATGAGCAGTTCTTC	CASSGPYDEQFF
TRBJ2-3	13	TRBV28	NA	TGTGCCAGCAGTCCTTCGGACAAAGATACGCAGTATTTT	CASSPSDKDTQYF
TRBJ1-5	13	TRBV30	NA	TGTGCCTGGACCAGAAAGAGCAATCAGCCCCAGCATTTT	CAWTRKSNQPQHF
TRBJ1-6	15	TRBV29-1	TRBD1	TGCAGCACATACCCGGGACAGGGTTATAATTCACCCCTCCACTTT	CSTYPGQGYNSPLHF
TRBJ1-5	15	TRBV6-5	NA	TGTGCCAGCAGCGCTGCAGGGATAAGCAATCAGCCCCAGCATTTT	CASSAAGISNQPQHF
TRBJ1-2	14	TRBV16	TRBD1	TGTGCCAGCAGCCCGGACAGGGAAAACTATGGCTACACCTTC	CASSPDRENYGYTF
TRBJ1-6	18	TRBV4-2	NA	TGTGCCAGCAGCCAAGACGCAGCCTCGAGCTCCTATAATTCACCCCTCCACTTT	CASSQDAASSSYNSPLHF
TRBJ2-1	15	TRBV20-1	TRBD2	TGCAGTGCTAGTAGTAGCGGGAGCTCCTACAATGAGCAGTTCTTC	CSASSSGSSYNEQFF
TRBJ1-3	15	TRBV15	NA	TGTGCCACCAGCAGAGATTGGGGAGCCGGGGACACCATATATTTT	CATSRDWGAGDTIYF
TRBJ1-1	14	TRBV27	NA	TGTGCCAGCAGCCTAATTGGGGGGGACACTGAAGCTTTCTTT	CASSLIGGDTEAFF
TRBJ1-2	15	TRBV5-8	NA	TGTGCCAGCAGCTTCGGCGGGGGCGATAGCTATGGCTACACCTTC	CASSFGGGDSYGYTF
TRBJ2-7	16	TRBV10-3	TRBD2	TGTGCCATCAGTGAGCCCGGGACTAGCGGGAGTTACGAGCAGTACTTC	CAISEPGTSGSYEQYF